One sample yielded the 30 T cell receptor beta chains listed below, sequenced in a study of cytomegalovirus exposure and HLA in healthy donors. PCR amplification relied on 60 Vbeta primers (plus 13 Jbeta primers). TCRdb's table, derived via immunoSEQ multiplex PCR, lists solely in-frame clones and lacks some. The repertoire holds over 65,000 clones, with roughly 80% as singletons. The sequencing sample was made of PBMCs. These receptors originate from a woman aged 25 to 39 in good health and CMV-seropositive.

The chain carries TRBV6-5 and TRBJ2-1, with D perhaps TRBD2 (7 bases). This CDR3 contains 14 residues. V lost 6 bases and J 3 bases, leaving 12 bases between the germline ends. In germline, CDR1 is MNHEY, CDR2 SVGAGI. The DNA of the CDR3 is TGTGCCAGCAGGACGGGGGGCGGCTACAATGAGCAGTTCTTC. Its protein product is CASRTGGGYNEQFF.

By share, this clone counts as medium-sized. The chain joins TRBV18 to TRBJ1-1, with D tentatively TRBD1 (5 bases). The CDR3 is 13 residues long. V lost 4 bases and J lost 3, with 9 bases in between. Germline CDR1 and CDR2: KGHSH and LQKENI. The CDR3 region is CASSLGGDTEAFF. CDR3 nucleotides: TGTGCCAGCTCACTCGGGGGTGACACTGAAGCTTTCTTT.

CDR3 residues: CASSLTQVNYGYTF. The CDR3 DNA is TGTGCCAGCAGCTTGACTCAGGTTAACTATGGCTACACCTTC. This chain links TRBV5-4 with TRBJ1-2; D gene ambiguous. Germline CDR1 reads SGHNT; CDR2 reads YYREEE (reference sequence). The CDR3 covers 14 residues. V dropped 1 base and J dropped 1 base, with 8 bases sitting between them.

The chain recombines TRBV15 with TRBJ1-5; a weak D match, TRBD1 (5 bases). Germline V lookup: CDR1 LNHNV, CDR2 YYDKDF (reference sequence). Trimming removed 0 bases at V and 6 bases at J, with 12 bases between. The length of the CDR3 is 15 residues. This CDR3 is CATSRDRPGGQPQHF. DNA for the CDR3: TGTGCCACCAGCAGAGACCGCCCCGGGGGTCAGCCCCAGCATTTT.

In this sample, this clone turned up once. The chain employs TRBV28 and TRBJ2-7, with D perhaps TRBD1 (6 bases). CDR1 is MDHEN, CDR2 SYDVKM, per germline. The CDR3 is 14 residues long. The V end was cut by 4 bases, the J end by 1 base, with 11 bases between. The CDR3 region has the DNA TGTGCCAGCAGTTCCCGGGACAAGTCCTACGAGCAGTACTTC. It is translated as CASSSRDKSYEQYF. The entire variable domain, with the rest obtained from reference TRBV28 and TRBJ2-7, is as follows: DVKVTQSSRYLVKRTGEKVFLECVQDMDHENMFWYRQDPGLGLRLIYFSYDVKMKEKGDIPEGYSVSREKKERFSLILESASTNQTSMYLCASSSRDKSYEQYFGPGTRLTVT.

This clone came up once. The gene calls are TRBV28 and TRBJ2-7; 7 bases agree with TRBD2. The CDR3 runs 15 residues. Germline V gives CDR1 MDHEN, CDR2 SYDVKM. With V trimmed by 6 bases and J by 0 bases, 8 bases remained unmatched. CDR3 bases: TGTGCCAGCAGGGGGGTGGGACTACCCTCCTACGAGCAGTACTTC. It codes for CASRGVGLPSYEQYF.

V and J are TRBV4-3 and TRBJ2-3, with D perhaps matching TRBD1 (5 bases). CDR1 is LGHNA, CDR2 YSLEER, per germline. Trimming took 0 bases from V and 1 from J, leaving 5 bases between them. This CDR3 is built from 14 residues. In nucleotides, the CDR3 is TGCGCCAGCAGCCAAGACAGGGGCACAGATACGCAGTATTTT. Encoded protein: CASSQDRGTDTQYF.

The rearrangement uses TRBV4-2 and TRBJ2-2; 9 bases line up with TRBD2. The V segment lost 0 bases and the J segment 0 bases; nucleotides outside the gene matches: 8. CDR1 and CDR2 from the germline V gene are LGHNA and YNFKEQ. The CDR3 is made up of 19 amino acids. Here the CDR3 DNA reads TGTGCCAGCAGCCAAGATATCGCTAGCGGGACAGCGAACACCGGGGAGCTGTTTTTT. This sequence encodes CASSQDIASGTANTGELFF.

V is TRBV7-3 and J is TRBJ2-7, with 13 positions matching TRBD2. V trimming: 3 bases; J trimming: 6 bases; junction bases outside the gene matches: 26. The CDR3 has 22 amino acids. CDR1 is SGHTA, CDR2 FQGTGA, per germline. CDR3 sequence: CASSFRGGRKRTSGRSRCEQYF. The CDR3 nucleotides read TGTGCCAGCAGCTTCCGCGGGGGAAGGAAAAGGACTAGCGGGAGATCCAGGTGCGAGCAGTACTTC.

The chain employs TRBV5-1 and TRBJ2-1; 8 nucleotides match TRBD2. The CDR3 sequence is 16 residues long. V was pared by 2 bases and J by 0 bases, with 4 bases of the junction left unmatched. The V gene's germline CDR1 is SGHRS and CDR2 YFSETQ. The CDR3 loop is CASSLVSGSSYNEQFF. Written as DNA, the CDR3 is TGCGCCAGCAGCTTAGTGAGCGGGAGCTCCTACAATGAGCAGTTCTTC.

The rearrangement joins TRBV10-3 to TRBJ2-7; weak D call: TRBD2 (6 bases). Germline V gene sequence: CDR1 ENHRY, CDR2 SYGVKD. V gave up 2 bases and J gave up 6 bases, with 14 bases separating them. The CDR3 is 14 residues long. The CDR3, as DNA: TGTGCCATCAGTGAGGGGGGGACCTCCCGCGAGCAGTACTTC. It codes for CAISEGGTSREQYF.

The J gene is TRBJ1-2, the V gene TRBV27, with 9 bases aligning to TRBD1. There are 14 residues in the CDR3. Germline values: CDR1 MNHEY, CDR2 SMNVEV (reference sequence). The V segment lost 3 bases and the J segment 7 bases; nucleotides outside the gene matches: 6. The CDR3 DNA reads as TGTGCCAGCAGTTTCAACAGGGGGCGAGGTGGCTACACCTTC. Translated, it gives CASSFNRGRGGYTF.

This clone appeared a few times. The chain couples TRBV5-1 to TRBJ2-1; tentative D call: TRBD2 (5 bases). CDR3 size: 15 residues. Germline V CDR1 and CDR2: SGHRS, YFSETQ. CDR3 protein: CAICNQKAAYNEQFF. CDR3 nucleotide sequence: TGCGCTATTTGCAACCAGAAAGCGGCATACAATGAGCAGTTCTTC.

This sequence joins TRBV7-6 and TRBJ1-5; 9 bases line up with TRBD1. The CDR3 has 16 amino acids. Germline V gene sequence: CDR1 SGHVS, CDR2 FNYEAQ. V was clipped by 5 bases and J by 5 bases; unmatched bases: 10. The CDR3 region is CASSPTPQGAHQPQHF. DNA of the CDR3: TGTGCCAGCAGCCCGACGCCACAGGGGGCCCATCAGCCCCAGCATTTT.

The V and J genes are TRBV2 and TRBJ2-2; TRBD1 is a possible D gene (5 bases). The CDR3 consists of 15 residues. The germline V and J ends were trimmed by 2 bases and 9 bases, with 16 bases remaining between them. Per germline, CDR1 SNHLY and CDR2 FYNNEI. The CDR3 sequence: CASSEKSAGSWELFF. The CDR3 DNA is TGTGCCAGCAGTGAAAAGTCGGCAGGGTCCTGGGAGCTGTTTTTT.

This sequence joins TRBV30 and TRBJ1-2; 7 nucleotides match TRBD1. Germline V gives CDR1 GTSNPN, CDR2 SVGIG (reference sequence). V gave up 2 bases and J gave up 2 bases; unmatched junction bases: 14. There are 17 residues in the CDR3. DNA for the CDR3: TGTGCCTGGAGTACCGAAAGGGGGCCCAGGGCCAACTATGGCTACACCTTC. Encoded protein: CAWSTERGPRANYGYTF. The full variable domain, its missing parts supplied by reference TRBV30 and TRBJ1-2, is SQTIHQWPATLVQPVGSPLSLECTVEGTSNPNLYWYRQAAGRGLQLLFYSVGIGQISSEVPQNLSASRPQDRQFILSSKKLLLSDSGFYLCAWSTERGPRANYGYTFGSGTRLTVV.

The rearrangement links TRBV9 to TRBJ2-5; 7 nucleotides agree with TRBD1. The CDR3 runs to 15 residues. V lost 0 bases to trimming and J lost 1 base; unmatched junction nucleotides: 3. Per germline, CDR1 SGDLS and CDR2 YYNGEE. CDR3 DNA: TGTGCCAGCAGCGTAGACAGGGGCTTCCAAGAGACCCAGTACTTC. Protein: CASSVDRGFQETQYF.

This clone was detected a few times. The J gene is TRBJ2-6, the V gene TRBV19; 11 nucleotides match TRBD1. The V segment lost 4 bases and the J segment 4 bases; nucleotides outside the gene matches: 3. CDR3 size: 16 residues. Germline loops: CDR1 LNHDA, CDR2 SQIVND (reference sequence). This chain's CDR3 is CASSRDRGTGANVLTF. CDR3 DNA sequence: TGTGCCAGTAGTAGGGACAGGGGGACCGGGGCCAACGTCCTGACTTTC.

This clone was detected once. The chain is built from TRBV11-2 and TRBJ1-3; D is unclear. The CDR3 sequence is 15 residues long. The germline CDR1 and CDR2 sequences are SGHAT and FQNNGV. Trimming removed 1 base from V and 3 bases from J, with 10 bases in between. DNA for the CDR3: TGTGCCAGCAGCTTAGGAGTTATGTATGGAAACACCATATATTTT. Residues: CASSLGVMYGNTIYF.

The V call is TRBV19, the J call TRBJ1-5, with D maybe TRBD1 (5 bases). Germline CDR1 and CDR2: LNHDA and SQIVND (reference sequence). The CDR3 spans 17 residues. Trimming took off 3 bases at V and 2 bases at J, with 17 bases between the two ends. CDR3 bases: TGTGCCAGTAGTATCCACGCTGGGGCAGGTGGCAATCAGCCCCAGCATTTT. It translates to CASSIHAGAGGNQPQHF.

This chain uses TRBV10-3 with TRBJ1-2; D uncertain. CDR1 is ENHRY and CDR2 is SYGVKD in the germline V gene. CDR3 length equals 13 residues. V was trimmed by 0 bases and J by 3 bases, leaving 5 bases between them. This CDR3 reads CAISESEDYGYTF. CDR3 DNA sequence: TGTGCCATCAGTGAGTCAGAGGACTATGGCTACACCTTC.

The CDR3 sequence: CASSEAGGLSYNEQFF. The CDR3 nucleotides are TGTGCCAGCAGTGAAGCCGGGGGGCTATCCTACAATGAGCAGTTCTTC. This rearrangement joins TRBV2 to TRBJ2-1, with D perhaps matching TRBD2 (7 bases). Trimming took off 0 bases at V and 1 base at J, with 10 bases between the two ends. This CDR3 region has 16 residues. The germline V gene has CDR1 SNHLY and CDR2 FYNNEI.

V is TRBV15 and J is TRBJ2-3, with D uncertain. The CDR3 is 18 amino acids. Germline V lookup: CDR1 LNHNV, CDR2 YYDKDF (reference sequence). Trimming took 1 base from V and 2 from J, leaving 19 bases between them. This CDR3 reads CATSRATTRFRHTDTQYF. The CDR3 DNA is TGTGCCACCAGCAGAGCCACGACCCGATTCAGGCACACAGATACGCAGTATTTT.

This clone has more than one count but fewer than ten. The gene calls are TRBV5-1 and TRBJ1-1, with a possible D match to TRBD1 (5 bases). The germline V gene encodes CDR1 SGHRS and CDR2 YFSETQ. Trimming left V 2 bases short and J 0 bases short, with 14 bases between. The CDR3 is 16 amino acids. The DNA for the CDR3 is TGCGCCAGCAGCTTCGGCCCGACAGTCATGAACACTGAAGCTTTCTTT. It is translated as CASSFGPTVMNTEAFF.

The V call is TRBV28, the J call TRBJ2-2, with 8 positions matching TRBD1. Germline trimming cut 2 bases from V and 4 bases from J; bases unmatched to any gene: 9. CDR3 length: 17 residues. Germline values: CDR1 MDHEN, CDR2 SYDVKM. CDR3 sequence reads: CASSLPRTGRVTGELFF. CDR3 bases: TGTGCCAGCAGTTTACCCCGGACAGGGAGAGTCACCGGGGAGCTGTTTTTT. Filled out from reference TRBV28 and TRBJ2-2, the complete variable domain reads DVKVTQSSRYLVKRTGEKVFLECVQDMDHENMFWYRQDPGLGLRLIYFSYDVKMKEKGDIPEGYSVSREKKERFSLILESASTNQTSMYLCASSLPRTGRVTGELFFGEGSRLTVL.

J is TRBJ2-7 and V is TRBV27; D is ambiguous. This CDR3 contains 11 residues. Germline V CDR1 and CDR2: MNHEY, SMNVEV (reference sequence). V lost 6 bases, J lost 2 bases, and 5 bases lay in between. The DNA for the CDR3 is TGTGCCAGCAGGCGTCCCTACGAGCAGTACTTC. Amino acid sequence: CASRRPYEQYF.

In its sample, this clone was seen many times. The chain links TRBV6-5 to TRBJ2-5, with a tentative D call TRBD2 (5 bases). This CDR3 comprises 13 residues. Germline V gene sequence: CDR1 MNHEY, CDR2 SVGAGI. Deletions cut 5 bases from V and 4 bases from J, with 11 bases between. The CDR3 coding sequence is TGTGCCAGCAGTGCGTCTAGCAGAGAGACCCAGTACTTC. It translates to CASSASSRETQYF.

The J gene is TRBJ2-7, the V gene TRBV25-1; weak D call: TRBD2 (7 bases). The ends were cut back, 2 bases at V and 0 bases at J, with 11 bases in the middle. CDR3 length equals 15 residues. CDR1 MGHDK and CDR2 SYGVNS come from the germline V gene. For the CDR3, the DNA is TGTGCCAGCAGTGAAGGTAGGGGGGGCTCCTACGAGCAGTACTTC. Translating it yields CASSEGRGGSYEQYF.

The chain employs TRBV14 and TRBJ2-3, with 7 bases aligning to TRBD2. Per germline, CDR1 SGHDN and CDR2 FVKESK. The CDR3 runs 17 residues. Trimming removed 8 bases from V and 4 bases from J; junction bases left unmatched: 18. The CDR3 reads CASSPTSSWGIADTQYF. CDR3 DNA: TGTGCCAGCTCACCGACTAGCTCTTGGGGGATCGCAGATACGCAGTATTTT.

V is TRBV28 and J is TRBJ2-1; D is unclear. Trimming cost V 6 bases and J 11 bases, with 14 bases left between them. The CDR3 contains 12 residues. The germline V gene encodes CDR1 MDHEN and CDR2 SYDVKM. The CDR3 is CASRSTARQQFF. In DNA, the CDR3 is TGTGCCAGCAGAAGCACAGCACGGCAGCAGTTCTTC.